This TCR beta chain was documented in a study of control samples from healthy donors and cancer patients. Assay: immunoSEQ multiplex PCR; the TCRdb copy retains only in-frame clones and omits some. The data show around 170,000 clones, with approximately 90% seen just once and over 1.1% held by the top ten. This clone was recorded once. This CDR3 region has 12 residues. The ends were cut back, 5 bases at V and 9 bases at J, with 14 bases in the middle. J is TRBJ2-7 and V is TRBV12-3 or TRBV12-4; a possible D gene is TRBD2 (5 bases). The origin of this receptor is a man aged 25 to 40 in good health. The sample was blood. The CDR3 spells CASSLFDEGQYF. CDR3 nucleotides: TGTGCCAGCAGTCTATTCGATGAGGGGCAGTACTTC.